This T cell receptor beta chain was observed in a study of shared clonotypes between healthy human individuals. General observations from the study: Sharing across four donors was highest in naive CD4 (about 5%) and lowest in memory CD8 (about 0.4%). Sorted-subset sequencing was shown by rarefaction to be incomplete despite large depth.

Generated by immunoSEQ multiplex PCR, the TCRdb table keeps only in-frame clones and is missing some. The data show fewer than 1 million clones, 90% to 97% seen once. Naive CD8 cells, CD45RO-negative and positively selected for CCR7, excluded terminally differentiated effector memory CD45RA+ cells. Turning to this clone: Antigen specificity is unknown.

The receptor comes from a man aged 25-40 years in good health. Sequenced: naive CD8+ T cells sorted from blood.

DNA for the CDR3: TGCGCCAGCAGCCAAGAATGGATAGCGGTACGCTCCTACAATGAGCAGTTCTTC. It yields the protein CASSQEWIAVRSYNEQFF. The genes are TRBV4-3 and TRBJ2-1; maybe TRBD2 (6 bases). The CDR3 extends over 18 amino acids. CDR1 is LGHNA and CDR2 is YSLEER in the germline V gene. With 0 bases removed from V and 0 bases from J, the gap between germline ends came to 15 bases.